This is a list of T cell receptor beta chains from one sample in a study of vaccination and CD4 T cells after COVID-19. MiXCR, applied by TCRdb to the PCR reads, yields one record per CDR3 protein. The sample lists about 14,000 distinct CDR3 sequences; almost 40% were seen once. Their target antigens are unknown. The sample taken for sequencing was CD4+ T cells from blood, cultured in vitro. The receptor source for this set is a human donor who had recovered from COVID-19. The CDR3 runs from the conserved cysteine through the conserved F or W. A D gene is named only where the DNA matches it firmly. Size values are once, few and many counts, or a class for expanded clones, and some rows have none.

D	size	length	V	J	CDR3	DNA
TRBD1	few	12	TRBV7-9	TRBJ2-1	CASSWGQGKQFF	TGTGCCAGCAGCTGGGGACAGGGGAAGCAGTTCTTC
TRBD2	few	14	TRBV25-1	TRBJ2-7	CASCSGRAPYEQYF	TGTGCCAGCTGTAGCGGGAGGGCCCCCTACGAGCAGTACTTC
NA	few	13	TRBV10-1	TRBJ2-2	CASSERATGELFF	TGCGCCAGCAGTGAGAGAGCCACCGGGGAGCTGTTTTTT
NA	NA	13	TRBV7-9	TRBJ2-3	CASSLGSGDTQYF	TGTGCCAGCAGCCTCGGGAGCGGAGATACGCAGTATTTT
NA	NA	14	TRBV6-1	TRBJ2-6	CASGIRSGANVLTF	TGTGCCAGCGGCATCCGATCTGGGGCCAACGTCCTGACTTTC
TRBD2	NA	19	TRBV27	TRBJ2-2	CASKRTGTSGRGGTGELFF	TGTGCCAGCAAGAGGACCGGGACTAGCGGGAGGGGTGGAACCGGGGAGCTGTTTTTT
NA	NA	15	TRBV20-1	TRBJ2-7	CSARIPEGREYEQYF	TGCAGTGCTAGAATCCCGGAGGGCAGGGAATACGAGCAGTACTTC
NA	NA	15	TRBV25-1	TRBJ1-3	CASSESASGRDTIYF	TGTGCCAGCAGTGAATCGGCCAGTGGGAGGGACACCATATATTTT
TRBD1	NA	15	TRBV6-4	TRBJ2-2	CASSPGTGYTGELFF	TGTGCCAGCAGTCCCGGGACAGGATACACCGGGGAGCTGTTTTTT
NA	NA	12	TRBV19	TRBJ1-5	CASSVLDQPQHF	TGTGCCAGTAGTGTCCTTGATCAGCCCCAGCATTTT
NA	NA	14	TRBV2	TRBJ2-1	CASRQGGSYNEQFF	TGTGCCAGCAGGCAGGGGGGCTCCTACAATGAGCAGTTCTTC
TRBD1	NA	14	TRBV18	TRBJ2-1	CASSGTGVYNEQFF	TGTGCCAGCTCAGGGACAGGTGTTTACAATGAGCAGTTCTTC
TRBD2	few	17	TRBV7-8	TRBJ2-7	CASTLSGTSGISYEQYF	TGTGCCAGCACCCTTAGTGGGACTAGCGGGATCTCCTACGAGCAGTACTTC
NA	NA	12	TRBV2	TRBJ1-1	CASSPDITEAFF	TGTGCCAGCAGCCCAGACATCACTGAAGCTTTCTTT
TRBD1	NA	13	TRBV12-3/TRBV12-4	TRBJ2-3	CATIGQGTDTQYF	TGTGCCACCATCGGACAGGGGACAGATACGCAGTATTTT
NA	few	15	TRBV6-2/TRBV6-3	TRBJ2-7	CASSPIGQPTYEQYF	TGTGCCAGCAGTCCCATCGGGCAACCTACGTACGAGCAGTACTTC
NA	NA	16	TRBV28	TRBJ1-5	CASSQLGLRSNQPQHF	TGTGCCAGCAGTCAATTGGGCTTGAGGAGCAATCAGCCCCAGCATTTT
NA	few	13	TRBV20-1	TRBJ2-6	CSAVRSGANVLTF	TGCAGTGCTGTCCGCTCTGGGGCCAACGTCCTGACTTTC
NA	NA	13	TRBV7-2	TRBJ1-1	CASSLSSNTEAFF	TGTGCCAGCAGCTTAAGCAGTAACACTGAAGCTTTCTTT
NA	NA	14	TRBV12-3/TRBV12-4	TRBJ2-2	CASGTPTNTGELFF	TGTGCCAGCGGGACGCCAACGAACACCGGGGAGCTGTTTTTT
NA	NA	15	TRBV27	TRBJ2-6	CASSSPYSGANVLTF	TGTGCCAGCAGTTCACCCTACTCTGGGGCCAACGTCCTGACTTTC
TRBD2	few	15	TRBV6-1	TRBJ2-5	CASRGGGAAEETQYF	TGTGCCAGCAGGGGGGGAGGGGCCGCGGAGGAGACCCAGTACTTC
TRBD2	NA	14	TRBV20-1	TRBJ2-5	CSALLGLGQETQYF	TGCAGTGCGCTGCTCGGACTAGGCCAAGAGACCCAGTACTTC
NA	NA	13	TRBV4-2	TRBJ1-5	CASSRDPNQPQHF	TGTGCCAGCAGCCGGGACCCAAATCAGCCCCAGCATTTT
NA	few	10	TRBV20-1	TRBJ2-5	CSASAVTQYF	TGCAGTGCTAGCGCGGTAACCCAGTACTTC
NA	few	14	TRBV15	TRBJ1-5	CATSGLWADQPQHF	TGTGCCACCAGCGGATTGTGGGCGGATCAGCCCCAGCATTTT
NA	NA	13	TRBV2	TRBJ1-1	CASSEGIERQAFF	TGTGCCAGCAGTGAAGGCATAGAGAGGCAAGCTTTCTTT
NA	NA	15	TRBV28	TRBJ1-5	CASSLLDRENQPQHF	TGTGCCAGCAGTTTGCTCGACAGAGAGAATCAGCCCCAGCATTTT
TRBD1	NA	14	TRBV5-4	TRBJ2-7	CASSGTGLGYEQYF	TGTGCCAGCAGCGGGACAGGGCTAGGCTACGAGCAGTACTTC
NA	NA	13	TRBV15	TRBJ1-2	CATSRDRVYGYTF	TGTGCCACCAGCAGAGACAGGGTATATGGCTACACCTTC
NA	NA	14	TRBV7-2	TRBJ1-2	CASTSSPNVYGYTF	TGTGCCAGCACCTCGAGTCCAAACGTATATGGCTACACCTTC
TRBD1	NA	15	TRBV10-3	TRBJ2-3	CAISESGTVTDTQYF	TGTGCCATCAGTGAGTCAGGGACAGTCACAGATACGCAGTATTTT
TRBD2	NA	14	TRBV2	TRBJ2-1	CASRGTSGWDEQFF	TGTGCCAGCAGGGGGACTAGCGGGTGGGATGAGCAGTTCTTC
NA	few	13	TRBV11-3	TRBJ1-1	CASSLGKNTEAFF	TGTGCCAGCAGCCTGGGTAAGAACACTGAAGCTTTCTTT
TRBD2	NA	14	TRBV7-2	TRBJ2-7	CASSLAGPSYEQYF	TGTGCCAGCAGCCTAGCGGGCCCTTCCTACGAGCAGTACTTC
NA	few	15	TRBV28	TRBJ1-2	CASSLFGTSPYGYTF	TGTGCCAGCAGTTTATTCGGCACGAGCCCTTATGGCTACACCTTC
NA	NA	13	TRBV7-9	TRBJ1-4	CASTRGGREKLFF	TGTGCCAGCACCCGTGGGGGCCGGGAAAAACTGTTTTTT
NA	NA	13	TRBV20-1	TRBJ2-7	CSAPGDISYEQYF	TGCAGTGCTCCGGGGGATATCTCCTACGAGCAGTACTTC
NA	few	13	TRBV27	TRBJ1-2	CASSLDRGWGYTF	TGTGCCAGCAGTTTGGATCGGGGCTGGGGCTACACCTTC
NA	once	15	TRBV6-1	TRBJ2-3	CASRIVGIGTDTQYF	TGTGCCAGCAGGATCGTCGGGATAGGCACAGATACGCAGTATTTT
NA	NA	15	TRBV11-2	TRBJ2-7	CASSLEGYPGYEQYF	TGTGCCAGCAGCTTAGAGGGGTATCCGGGGTACGAGCAGTACTTC
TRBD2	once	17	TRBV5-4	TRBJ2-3	CASSSSRTSGRTDTQYF	TGTGCCAGCAGCTCTTCAAGGACTAGCGGGAGGACAGATACGCAGTATTTT
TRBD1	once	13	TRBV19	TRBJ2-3	CAIGTGSTDTQYF	TGTGCCATCGGGACAGGGAGCACAGATACGCAGTATTTT
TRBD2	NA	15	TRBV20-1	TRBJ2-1	CSAREGLAGVNEQFF	TGCAGTGCTAGAGAGGGACTAGCTGGAGTCAATGAGCAGTTCTTC
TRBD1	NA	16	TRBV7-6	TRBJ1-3	CASSPRARTGGNTIYF	TGTGCCAGCAGCCCCCGGGCCAGGACAGGGGGCAACACCATATATTTT
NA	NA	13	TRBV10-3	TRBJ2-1	CAISEGQRDEQFF	TGTGCCATCAGTGAAGGCCAGCGCGATGAGCAGTTCTTC
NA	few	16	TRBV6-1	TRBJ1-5	CASSDDPYRINQPQHF	TGTGCCAGCAGTGACGATCCGTATCGGATCAATCAGCCCCAGCATTTT
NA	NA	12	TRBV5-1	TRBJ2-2	CASSPFPGELFF	TGCGCCAGCAGCCCCTTTCCCGGGGAGCTGTTTTTT
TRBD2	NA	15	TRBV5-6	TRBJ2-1	CASRSSGRPKNEQFF	TGTGCCAGCAGGTCTAGCGGGAGGCCCAAAAATGAGCAGTTCTTC
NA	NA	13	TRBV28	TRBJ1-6	CASSYEGWSPLHF	TGTGCCAGCAGTTATGAGGGGTGGTCACCCCTCCACTTT
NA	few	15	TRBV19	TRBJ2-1	CASSKSARSYNEQFF	TGTGCCAGTAGTAAGAGCGCCCGCTCCTACAATGAGCAGTTCTTC
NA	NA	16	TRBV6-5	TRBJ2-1	CASSYSHHSSYNEQFF	TGTGCCAGCAGTTACTCACACCACAGCTCCTACAATGAGCAGTTCTTC